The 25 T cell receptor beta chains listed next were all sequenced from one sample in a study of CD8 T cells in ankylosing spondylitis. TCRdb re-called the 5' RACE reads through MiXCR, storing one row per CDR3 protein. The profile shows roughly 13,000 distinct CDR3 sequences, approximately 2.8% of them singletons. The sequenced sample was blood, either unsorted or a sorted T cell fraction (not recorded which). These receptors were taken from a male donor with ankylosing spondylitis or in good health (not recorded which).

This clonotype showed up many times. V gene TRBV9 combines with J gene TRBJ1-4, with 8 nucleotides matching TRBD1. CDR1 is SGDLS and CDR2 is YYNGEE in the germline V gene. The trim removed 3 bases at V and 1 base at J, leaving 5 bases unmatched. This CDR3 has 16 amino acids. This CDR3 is CASSGPTGGTNEKLFF. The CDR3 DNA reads TGTGCCAGCAGCGGCCCCACAGGGGGAACTAATGAAAAACTGTTTTTT.

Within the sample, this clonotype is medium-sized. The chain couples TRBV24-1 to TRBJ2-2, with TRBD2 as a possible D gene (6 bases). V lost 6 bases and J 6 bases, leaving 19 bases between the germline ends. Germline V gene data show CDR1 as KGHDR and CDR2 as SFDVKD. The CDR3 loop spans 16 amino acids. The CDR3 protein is CATSPLTGDWAGELFF. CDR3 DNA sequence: TGTGCCACCAGTCCCCTGACGGGAGATTGGGCCGGGGAGCTGTTTTTT.

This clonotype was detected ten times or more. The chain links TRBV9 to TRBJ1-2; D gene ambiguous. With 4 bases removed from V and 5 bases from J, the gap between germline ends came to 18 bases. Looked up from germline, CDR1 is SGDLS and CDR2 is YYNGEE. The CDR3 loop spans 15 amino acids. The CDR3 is CASSRDAGDIYGYTF. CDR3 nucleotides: TGTGCCAGCAGCAGAGACGCGGGAGATATTTATGGCTACACCTTC.

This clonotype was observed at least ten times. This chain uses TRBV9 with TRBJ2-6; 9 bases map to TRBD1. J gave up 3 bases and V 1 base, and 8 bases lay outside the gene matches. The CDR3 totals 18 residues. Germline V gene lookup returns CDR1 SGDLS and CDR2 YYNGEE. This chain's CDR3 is CASSVQGQGFLGANVLTF. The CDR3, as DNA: TGTGCCAGCAGCGTACAGGGACAGGGATTCCTTGGGGCCAACGTCCTGACTTTC.

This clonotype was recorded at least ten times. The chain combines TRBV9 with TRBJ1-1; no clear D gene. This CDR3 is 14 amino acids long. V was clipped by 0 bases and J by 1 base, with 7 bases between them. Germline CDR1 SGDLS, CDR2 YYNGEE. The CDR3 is CASSVGWENTEAFF. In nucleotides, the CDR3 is TGTGCCAGCAGCGTAGGCTGGGAGAACACTGAAGCTTTCTTT.

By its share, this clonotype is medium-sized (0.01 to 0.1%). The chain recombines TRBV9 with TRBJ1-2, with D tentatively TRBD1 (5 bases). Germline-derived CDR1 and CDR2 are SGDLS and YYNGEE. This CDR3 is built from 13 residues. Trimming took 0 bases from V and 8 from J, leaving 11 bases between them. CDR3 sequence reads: CASSVAPGYGYTF. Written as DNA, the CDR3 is TGTGCCAGCAGCGTAGCCCCAGGGTACGGCTACACCTTC.

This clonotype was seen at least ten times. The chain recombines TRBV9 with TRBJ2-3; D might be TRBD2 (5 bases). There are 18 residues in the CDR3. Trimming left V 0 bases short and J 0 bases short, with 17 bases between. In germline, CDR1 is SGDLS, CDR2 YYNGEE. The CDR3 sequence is CASSVGGVGGASTDTQYF. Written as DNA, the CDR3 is TGTGCCAGCAGCGTAGGAGGAGTAGGAGGAGCCAGCACAGATACGCAGTATTTT.

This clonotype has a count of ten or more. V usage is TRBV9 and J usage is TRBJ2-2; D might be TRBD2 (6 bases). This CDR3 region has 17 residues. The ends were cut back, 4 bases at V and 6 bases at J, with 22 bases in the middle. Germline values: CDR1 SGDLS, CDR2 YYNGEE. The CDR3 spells CASSPRGGAVLAGELFF. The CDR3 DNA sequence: TGTGCCAGCAGCCCCCGTGGAGGGGCGGTCCTTGCCGGGGAGCTGTTTTTT.

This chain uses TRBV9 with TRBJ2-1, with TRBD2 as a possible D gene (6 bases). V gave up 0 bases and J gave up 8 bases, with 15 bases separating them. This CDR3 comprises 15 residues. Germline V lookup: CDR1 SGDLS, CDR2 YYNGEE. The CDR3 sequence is CASSVEIWREDEQFF. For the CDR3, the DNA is TGTGCCAGCAGCGTAGAAATATGGAGGGAAGATGAGCAGTTCTTC.

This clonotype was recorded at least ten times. The CDR3 DNA reads as TGTGCCAGCAGCCCGCGGACATCGGCTGATACGCAGTATTTT. Translation: CASSPRTSADTQYF. V and J are TRBV9 and TRBJ2-3; maybe TRBD1 (5 bases). Trimming took 4 bases from V and 6 from J, leaving 15 bases between them. Germline lookup yields CDR1 SGDLS and CDR2 YYNGEE. CDR3 size: 14 residues.

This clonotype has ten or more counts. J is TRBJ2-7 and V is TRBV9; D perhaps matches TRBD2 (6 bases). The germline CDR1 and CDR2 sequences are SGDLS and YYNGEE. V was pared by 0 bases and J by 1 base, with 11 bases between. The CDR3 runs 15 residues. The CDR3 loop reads CASSVGISGSYEQYF. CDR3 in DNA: TGTGCCAGCAGCGTAGGAATTAGCGGATCCTACGAGCAGTACTTC. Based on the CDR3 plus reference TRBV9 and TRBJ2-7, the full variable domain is DSGVTQTPKHLITATGQRVTLRCSPRSGDLSVYWYQQSLDQGLQFLIQYYNGEERAKGNILERFSAQQFPDLHSELNLSSLELGDSALYFCASSVGISGSYEQYFGPGTRLTVT.

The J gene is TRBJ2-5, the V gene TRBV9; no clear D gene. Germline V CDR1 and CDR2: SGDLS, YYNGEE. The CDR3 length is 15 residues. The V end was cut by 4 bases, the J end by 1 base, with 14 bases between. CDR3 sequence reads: CASSLVSPFQETQYF. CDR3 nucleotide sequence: TGTGCCAGCAGCTTGGTCTCCCCCTTCCAAGAGACCCAGTACTTC.

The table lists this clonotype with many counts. The CDR3: CASSVDGGVPDTQYF. As DNA, the CDR3 is TGTGCCAGCAGCGTAGATGGGGGGGTTCCAGATACGCAGTATTTT. The J gene is TRBJ2-3, the V gene TRBV9; TRBD2 matches 7 bases. V dropped 0 bases and J dropped 4; count of bases not matched to a gene: 5. The CDR3 is 15 residues long. Germline loops: CDR1 SGDLS, CDR2 YYNGEE.

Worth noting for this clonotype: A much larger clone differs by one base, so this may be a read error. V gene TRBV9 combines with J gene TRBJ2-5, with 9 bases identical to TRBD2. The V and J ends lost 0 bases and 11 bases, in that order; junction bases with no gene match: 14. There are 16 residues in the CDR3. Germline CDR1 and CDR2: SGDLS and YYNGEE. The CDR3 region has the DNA TGTGCCAGCAGCGTAGTTTTAGCGGGGGCCGGAATTCGGCAGTACTTC. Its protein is CASSVVLAGAGIRQYF.

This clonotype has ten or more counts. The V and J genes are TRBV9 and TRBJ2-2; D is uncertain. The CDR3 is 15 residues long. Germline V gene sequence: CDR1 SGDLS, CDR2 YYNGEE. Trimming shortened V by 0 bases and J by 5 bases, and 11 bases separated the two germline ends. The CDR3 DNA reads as TGTGCCAGCAGCGTAGGGGCCCCCCCGACCGGGGAGCTGTTTTTT. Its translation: CASSVGAPPTGELFF.

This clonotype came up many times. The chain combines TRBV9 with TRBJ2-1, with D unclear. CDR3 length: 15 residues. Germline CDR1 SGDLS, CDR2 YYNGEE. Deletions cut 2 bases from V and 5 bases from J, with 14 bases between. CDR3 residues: CASSVGLALDNEQFF. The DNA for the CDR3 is TGTGCCAGCAGCGTCGGTCTGGCCCTCGACAATGAGCAGTTCTTC.

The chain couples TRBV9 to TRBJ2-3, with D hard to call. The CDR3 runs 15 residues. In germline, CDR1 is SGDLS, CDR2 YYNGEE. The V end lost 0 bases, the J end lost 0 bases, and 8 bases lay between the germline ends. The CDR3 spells CASSVVSGSTDTQYF. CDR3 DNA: TGTGCCAGCAGCGTAGTGTCAGGAAGCACAGATACGCAGTATTTT.

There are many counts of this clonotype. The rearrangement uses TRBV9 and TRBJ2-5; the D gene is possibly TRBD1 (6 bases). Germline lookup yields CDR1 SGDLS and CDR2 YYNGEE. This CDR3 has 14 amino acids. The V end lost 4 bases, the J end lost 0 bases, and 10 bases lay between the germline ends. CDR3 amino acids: CASSPTGNQETQYF. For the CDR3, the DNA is TGTGCCAGCAGCCCTACAGGGAACCAAGAGACCCAGTACTTC. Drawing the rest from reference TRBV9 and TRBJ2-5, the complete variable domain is DSGVTQTPKHLITATGQRVTLRCSPRSGDLSVYWYQQSLDQGLQFLIQYYNGEERAKGNILERFSAQQFPDLHSELNLSSLELGDSALYFCASSPTGNQETQYFGPGTRLLVL.

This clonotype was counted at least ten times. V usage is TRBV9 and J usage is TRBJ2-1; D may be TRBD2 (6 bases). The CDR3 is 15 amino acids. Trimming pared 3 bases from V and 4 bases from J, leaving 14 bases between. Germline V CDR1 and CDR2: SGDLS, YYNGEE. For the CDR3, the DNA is TGTGCCAGCAGCGGAGCCCTGGACTATTACAATGAGCAGTTCTTC. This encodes CASSGALDYYNEQFF.

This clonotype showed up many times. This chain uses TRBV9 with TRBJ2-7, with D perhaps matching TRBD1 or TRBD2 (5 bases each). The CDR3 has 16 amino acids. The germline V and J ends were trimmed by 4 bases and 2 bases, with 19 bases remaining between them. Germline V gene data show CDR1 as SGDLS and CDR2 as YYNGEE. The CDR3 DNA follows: TGTGCCAGCAGCCCGGACCCGGGACGCCGAACCTACGAGCAGTACTTC. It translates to CASSPDPGRRTYEQYF.

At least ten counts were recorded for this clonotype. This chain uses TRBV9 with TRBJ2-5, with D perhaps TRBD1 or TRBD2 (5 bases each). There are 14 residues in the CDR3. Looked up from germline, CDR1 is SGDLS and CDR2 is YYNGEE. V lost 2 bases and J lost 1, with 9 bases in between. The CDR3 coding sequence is TGTGCCAGCAGCGTCCTTGGGGGCCAAGAGACCCAGTACTTC. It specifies CASSVLGGQETQYF.

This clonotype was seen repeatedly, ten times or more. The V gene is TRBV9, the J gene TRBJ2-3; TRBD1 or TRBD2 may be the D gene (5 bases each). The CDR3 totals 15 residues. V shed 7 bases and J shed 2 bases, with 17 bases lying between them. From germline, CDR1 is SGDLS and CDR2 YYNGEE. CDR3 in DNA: TGTGCCAGCTCTCGGGGCGACCTTGACACAGATACGCAGTATTTT. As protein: CASSRGDLDTDTQYF.

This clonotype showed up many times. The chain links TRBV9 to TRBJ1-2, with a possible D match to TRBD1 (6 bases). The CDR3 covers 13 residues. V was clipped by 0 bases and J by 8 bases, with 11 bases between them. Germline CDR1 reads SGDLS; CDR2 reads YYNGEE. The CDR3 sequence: CASSVGQGNGYTF. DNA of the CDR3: TGTGCCAGCAGCGTAGGCCAGGGGAACGGCTACACCTTC.

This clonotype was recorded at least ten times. CDR3 sequence reads: CASSVRTGDDEQFF. In nucleotides, the CDR3 is TGTGCCAGCAGCGTCCGGACAGGGGACGATGAGCAGTTCTTC. V is TRBV9 and J is TRBJ2-1; 9 bases agree with TRBD1. V gave up 2 bases and J gave up 8 bases; unmatched junction bases: 5. Germline CDR1 reads SGDLS; CDR2 reads YYNGEE. CDR3 length equals 14 residues.

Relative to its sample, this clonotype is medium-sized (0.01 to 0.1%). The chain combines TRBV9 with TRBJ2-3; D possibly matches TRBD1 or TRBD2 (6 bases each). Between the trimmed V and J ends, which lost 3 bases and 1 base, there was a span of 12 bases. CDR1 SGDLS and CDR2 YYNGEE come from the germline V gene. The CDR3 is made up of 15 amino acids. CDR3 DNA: TGTGCCAGCAGCGCCGGGGGCCGCCGCACAGATACGCAGTATTTT. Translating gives CASSAGGRRTDTQYF.